These 29 T cell receptor beta chains were all obtained from the same sample, sequenced in a study of cytomegalovirus exposure and HLA in healthy donors. The PCR used 60 Vbeta and 13 Jbeta primers. Measured with immunoSEQ multiplex PCR; TCRdb has only the in-frame clones, and not every one. Here the sample spans about 120,000 clones, approximately 15% being singletons. Sequenced material: PBMCs. The receptors shown here come from a woman aged 18 to 35 in good health and CMV-seronegative.

V is TRBV28 and J is TRBJ1-2; TRBD1 might be the D (5 bases). The germline CDR1 and CDR2 sequences are MDHEN and SYDVKM. The CDR3 sequence is 14 residues long. Deletions cut 6 bases from V and 3 bases from J, with 14 bases between. The CDR3 sequence: CASRWRGGDYGYTF. In nucleotides, the CDR3 is TGTGCCAGCAGATGGCGGGGGGGGGACTATGGCTACACCTTC.

CDR3 in amino acids: CASTNLAGGKNEQFF. The CDR3 bases are TGTGCCAGCACTAATCTAGCGGGGGGAAAGAATGAGCAGTTCTTC. The chain links TRBV27 to TRBJ2-1; 11 positions agree with TRBD2. Losses at the gene ends were 7 bases for V and 7 bases for J; bases not matched to a gene: 9. The CDR3 runs to 15 residues. Germline CDR1 MNHEY, CDR2 SMNVEV (reference sequence).

This clone was counted only a few times. The rearrangement joins TRBV5-1 to TRBJ2-7; D gene unclear. Germline loops: CDR1 SGHRS, CDR2 YFSETQ. This CDR3 has 16 amino acids. V was clipped by 0 bases and J by 2 bases, with 15 bases between them. The CDR3 spells CASSLGSSVSTYEQYF. The CDR3, as DNA: TGCGCCAGCAGCTTGGGTTCATCGGTGTCGACCTACGAGCAGTACTTC.

This clone came up a few times. The V and J genes are TRBV2 and TRBJ2-3; 7 positions match TRBD2. Trimming at V came to 5 bases and at J to 5 bases, leaving 10 bases not matched to a gene. CDR3 length equals 15 residues. Per germline, CDR1 SNHLY and CDR2 FYNNEI. The CDR3 coding sequence is TGTGCCAGCAGTAGGGACTACCCGTCGGGAGATACGCAGTATTTT. Protein: CASSRDYPSGDTQYF.

This chain links TRBV5-1 with TRBJ2-7; maybe TRBD2 (6 bases). The V gene's germline CDR1 is SGHRS and CDR2 YFSETQ. The CDR3 length is 14 residues. Between the trimmed V and J ends, which lost 5 bases and 3 bases, there was a span of 15 bases. The DNA of the CDR3 is TGCGCCAGCAGGCCCCACCCGGGAGTCTACGAGCAGTACTTC. The encoded protein is CASRPHPGVYEQYF. Together with reference TRBV5-1 and TRBJ2-7, the CDR3 gives the full variable domain: KAGVTQTPRYLIKTRGQQVTLSCSPISGHRSVSWYQQTPGQGLQFLFEYFSETQRNKGNFPGRFSGRQFSNSRSEMNVSTLELGDSALYLCASRPHPGVYEQYFGPGTRLTVT.

The rearrangement links TRBV2 to TRBJ1-1, with TRBD1 as a possible D gene (6 bases). There are 12 residues in the CDR3. Trimming cost V 7 bases and J 4 bases, with 10 bases left between them. Germline V CDR1 and CDR2: SNHLY, FYNNEI. The CDR3 loop is CASNPGATEAFF. The CDR3 nucleotides are TGTGCCAGCAATCCAGGGGCCACTGAAGCTTTCTTT.

This sequence joins TRBV7-9 and TRBJ1-5, with TRBD1 as a possible D gene (5 bases). Germline V gene data show CDR1 as SEHNR and CDR2 as FQNEAQ (reference sequence). The V end lost 2 bases, the J end lost 7 bases, and 6 bases lay between the germline ends. The CDR3 sequence is 12 residues long. The CDR3 sequence: CASSLQGQPQHF. Written as DNA, the CDR3 is TGTGCCAGCAGCTTACAGGGCCAGCCCCAGCATTTT.

This chain links TRBV6-5 with TRBJ1-6; 8 positions agree with TRBD1. The CDR3 is 14 amino acids. V dropped 6 bases and J dropped 7; count of bases not matched to a gene: 5. CDR1 is MNHEY and CDR2 is SVGAGI in the germline V gene. CDR3 region: CASRGTGANSPLHF. The CDR3 nucleotides read TGTGCCAGCAGGGGGACAGGCGCGAATTCACCCCTCCACTTT.

The V and J genes are TRBV30 and TRBJ2-7, with TRBD1 as a possible D gene (6 bases). There are 12 residues in the CDR3. With 6 bases removed from V and 2 bases from J, the gap between germline ends came to 11 bases. Germline lookup yields CDR1 GTSNPN and CDR2 SVGIG (reference sequence). CDR3 sequence (DNA): TGTGCCTGCGAGGGGGTGGCCTACGAGCAGTACTTC. Its translation: CACEGVAYEQYF.

J is TRBJ2-5 and V is TRBV9; 15 bases are a match to TRBD2. The CDR3 is 15 amino acids. The trim removed 4 bases at V and 5 bases at J, leaving 3 bases unmatched. Germline CDR1 reads SGDLS; CDR2 reads YYNGEE. In DNA form, the CDR3 reads TGTGCCAGCAGCTCCGGACTAGCGGGAGGGGAGACCCAGTACTTC. This codes for CASSSGLAGGETQYF.

This clone was seen a few times. This sample also contains other DNA sequences that code for the same CDR3. The chain joins TRBV12-5 to TRBJ2-1; 10 nucleotides align to TRBD2. The CDR3 spans 17 residues. With V trimmed by 5 bases and J by 1 base, 8 bases remained unmatched. The germline CDR1 and CDR2 sequences are LGHNT and FRNRAP. CDR3 residues: CASGLRLAGRSYNEQFF. The CDR3 nucleotides read TGTGCTAGTGGTCTGCGACTAGCGGGCCGATCCTACAATGAGCAGTTCTTC.

This clone was detected only a few times. The genes are TRBV28 and TRBJ2-6, with TRBD1 matching 9 bases. The CDR3 loop spans 17 amino acids. Trimming at V came to 3 bases and at J to 3 bases, leaving 6 bases not matched to a gene. Germline CDR1 is MDHEN and CDR2 is SYDVKM. Written as DNA, the CDR3 is TGTGCCAGCAGTTTTGGACAGGGGTGGAATGGGGCCAACGTCCTGACTTTC. Translated: CASSFGQGWNGANVLTF.

The CDR3 protein is CASTRTSGATYEQYF. The CDR3, as DNA: TGTGCCAGCACTAGGACTAGCGGGGCGACCTACGAGCAGTACTTC. V usage is TRBV27 and J usage is TRBJ2-7; 12 bases fit TRBD2. This CDR3 spans 15 amino acids. V dropped 7 bases and J dropped 2; count of bases not matched to a gene: 6. Germline V gene sequence: CDR1 MNHEY, CDR2 SMNVEV (reference sequence).

The chain has TRBV5-4 and TRBJ1-1; TRBD1 aligns across 8 bases. The length of the CDR3 is 15 residues. Germline V gene data show CDR1 as SGHNT and CDR2 as YYREEE (reference sequence). Unmatched junction bases numbered 7, after V lost 2 bases and J lost 4 bases. The CDR3 is CASSFQGAVGTEAFF. The DNA for the CDR3 is TGTGCCAGCAGCTTTCAGGGGGCGGTGGGCACTGAAGCTTTCTTT.

The rearrangement uses TRBV14 and TRBJ2-7; TRBD1 matches 8 bases. V lost 1 base, J lost 7 bases, and 12 bases stayed unmatched. The CDR3 runs 16 residues. Germline values: CDR1 SGHDN, CDR2 FVKESK. CDR3 sequence reads: CASSQVNTGGVREQYF. The CDR3 DNA is TGTGCCAGCAGCCAAGTTAACACAGGGGGAGTACGGGAGCAGTACTTC.

In its sample, this clone was seen a few times. The gene calls are TRBV30 and TRBJ1-1, with D unclear. From germline, CDR1 is GTSNPN and CDR2 SVGIG (reference sequence). With 4 bases removed from V and 5 bases from J, the gap between germline ends came to 14 bases. CDR3 length: 13 residues. The CDR3 nucleotides read TGTGCCTGGATTCTGGACTTGGGGACTGAAGCTTTCTTT. Translated, it gives CAWILDLGTEAFF.

This chain links TRBV28 with TRBJ1-1; D is possibly TRBD1 (5 bases). Germline lookup yields CDR1 MDHEN and CDR2 SYDVKM. CDR3 length equals 14 residues. V was pared by 4 bases and J by 5 bases, with 14 bases between. CDR3 region: CASSSPGGWTEAFF. The DNA of the CDR3 is TGTGCCAGCAGTTCTCCCGGGGGGTGGACTGAAGCTTTCTTT.

This clone has only a few counts. The V call is TRBV29-1, the J call TRBJ1-1; D may be TRBD1 (6 bases). V lost 7 bases, J lost 3 bases, and 21 bases lay in between. Germline values: CDR1 SQVTM, CDR2 ANQGSEA. This CDR3 is 15 amino acids long. This chain's CDR3 is CSAYSTGTPYTEAFF. Here the CDR3 DNA reads TGCAGCGCGTACTCCACCGGGACACCCTACACTGAAGCTTTCTTT.

This clone was found a few times. The CDR3 is CASNRGDQPQHF. For the CDR3, the DNA is TGTGCCAGCAACAGGGGCGATCAGCCCCAGCATTTT. The chain carries TRBV6-1 and TRBJ1-5; 7 positions agree with TRBD1. This CDR3 has 12 amino acids. The germline CDR1 and CDR2 sequences are MNHNS and SASEGT. The ends lost 7 bases at V and 5 bases at J; junction bases unmatched: 2.

The chain uses TRBV5-1 and TRBJ2-3, with a tentative D call TRBD2 (6 bases). This CDR3 region has 16 residues. Germline CDR1 and CDR2: SGHRS and YFSETQ. V was clipped by 1 base and J by 3 bases, with 15 bases between them. This CDR3 is CASSLRRGPPTDTQYF. The CDR3 bases are TGCGCCAGCAGCTTGAGGCGGGGACCCCCAACAGATACGCAGTATTTT.

This clone was picked up a small number of times. This chain connects TRBV27 to TRBJ1-5, with D hard to call. V was shortened by 0 bases and J by 4 bases, with 7 bases between the two germline ends. Germline loops: CDR1 MNHEY, CDR2 SMNVEV (reference sequence). This CDR3 contains 14 residues. CDR3 sequence (DNA): TGTGCCAGCAGTTTATCCGGGATAAATCAGCCCCAGCATTTT. Its protein is CASSLSGINQPQHF.

There are a few counts of this clone. This chain uses TRBV5-4 with TRBJ2-3; 8 nucleotides line up with TRBD2. The CDR3 length is 16 residues. Germline CDR1 reads SGHNT; CDR2 reads YYREEE (reference sequence). Trimming at V came to 0 bases and at J to 0 bases, leaving 3 bases not matched to a gene. The CDR3 reads CASSLDAGGSTDTQYF. As DNA, the CDR3 is TGTGCCAGCAGCTTGGACGCGGGGGGCAGCACAGATACGCAGTATTTT.

This clone showed up just a few times. The rearrangement joins TRBV6-4 to TRBJ2-1; 7 bases agree with TRBD2. This CDR3 is built from 16 residues. CDR1 and CDR2 from the germline V gene are MRHNA and SNTAGT. J lost 4 bases, V lost 0 bases, and 6 bases had no gene match. CDR3 DNA: TGTGCCAGCAGTGACTCTGGCGGGAGCCCTTACAATGAGCAGTTCTTC. Protein sequence: CASSDSGGSPYNEQFF.

The CDR3 sequence is CASSFTSQETQYF. Written as DNA, the CDR3 is TGCGCCAGCAGCTTTACTTCCCAAGAGACCCAGTACTTC. The chain joins TRBV5-1 to TRBJ2-5; D gene unclear. The CDR3 length is 13 residues. V gave up 2 bases and J gave up 1 base, with 6 bases separating them. CDR1 and CDR2 (germline): SGHRS, YFSETQ. The full variable domain, its missing parts supplied by reference TRBV5-1 and TRBJ2-5, is KAGVTQTPRYLIKTRGQQVTLSCSPISGHRSVSWYQQTPGQGLQFLFEYFSETQRNKGNFPGRFSGRQFSNSRSEMNVSTLELGDSALYLCASSFTSQETQYFGPGTRLLVL.

This clone showed up just a few times. The rearrangement uses TRBV19 and TRBJ1-5, with TRBD1 matching 9 bases. Germline V gives CDR1 LNHDA, CDR2 SQIVND (reference sequence). The CDR3 is 15 amino acids. The V and J ends lost 7 bases and 8 bases, in that order; junction bases with no gene match: 12. For the CDR3, the DNA is TGTGCCAGTATCCCAACGGGACAGGGAGGAGAGCCCCAGCATTTT. Protein sequence: CASIPTGQGGEPQHF. The full variable domain, with the rest looked up from reference TRBV19 and TRBJ1-5, is DGGITQSPKYLFRKEGQNVTLSCEQNLNHDAMYWYRQDPGQGLRLIYYSQIVNDFQKGDIAEGYSVSREKKESFPLTVTSAQKNPTAFYLCASIPTGQGGEPQHFGDGTRLSIL.

J is TRBJ1-2 and V is TRBV7-2; D gene unclear. The CDR3 consists of 13 residues. CDR1 and CDR2 (germline): SGHTA, FQGNSA. V was pared by 0 bases and J by 6 bases, with 8 bases between. The chain's CDR3 is CASSLASTNGYTF. The CDR3 DNA reads TGTGCCAGCAGCTTAGCATCGACAAATGGCTACACCTTC.

This clone has just one count. This chain connects TRBV28 to TRBJ2-1, with D possibly TRBD2 on 5 matching bases. The CDR3 is 13 amino acids. The germline CDR1 and CDR2 sequences are MDHEN and SYDVKM. The V gene lost 5 bases and the J gene lost 6 bases, with 11 bases spanning the gap. The CDR3 nucleotides read TGTGCCAGCAGTGTCCTAGCTATCAATGAGCAGTTCTTC. As protein: CASSVLAINEQFF. The whole variable domain, filled in from reference TRBV28 and TRBJ2-1, reads DVKVTQSSRYLVKRTGEKVFLECVQDMDHENMFWYRQDPGLGLRLIYFSYDVKMKEKGDIPEGYSVSREKKERFSLILESASTNQTSMYLCASSVLAINEQFFGPGTRLTVL.

The gene calls are TRBV5-1 and TRBJ2-4, with 7 nucleotides matching TRBD1. Germline lookup yields CDR1 SGHRS and CDR2 YFSETQ. The CDR3 is 17 amino acids. With 5 bases clipped from V and 0 bases from J, the junction kept 11 bases outside the gene matches. The DNA for the CDR3 is TGCGCCAGCAGGAAGCGGACAGGTTACATAGCCAAAAACATTCAGTACTTC. It translates to CASRKRTGYIAKNIQYF.

In its sample, this clone was seen a few times. This rearrangement joins TRBV2 to TRBJ1-2; the match to TRBD1 covers 7 bases. The trim removed 7 bases at V and 2 bases at J, leaving 7 bases unmatched. The CDR3 is 14 residues long. The V gene's germline CDR1 is SNHLY and CDR2 FYNNEI. Here the CDR3 reads CASMRGTVNYGYTF. For the CDR3, the DNA is TGTGCCAGCATGAGGGGGACAGTAAACTATGGCTACACCTTC.